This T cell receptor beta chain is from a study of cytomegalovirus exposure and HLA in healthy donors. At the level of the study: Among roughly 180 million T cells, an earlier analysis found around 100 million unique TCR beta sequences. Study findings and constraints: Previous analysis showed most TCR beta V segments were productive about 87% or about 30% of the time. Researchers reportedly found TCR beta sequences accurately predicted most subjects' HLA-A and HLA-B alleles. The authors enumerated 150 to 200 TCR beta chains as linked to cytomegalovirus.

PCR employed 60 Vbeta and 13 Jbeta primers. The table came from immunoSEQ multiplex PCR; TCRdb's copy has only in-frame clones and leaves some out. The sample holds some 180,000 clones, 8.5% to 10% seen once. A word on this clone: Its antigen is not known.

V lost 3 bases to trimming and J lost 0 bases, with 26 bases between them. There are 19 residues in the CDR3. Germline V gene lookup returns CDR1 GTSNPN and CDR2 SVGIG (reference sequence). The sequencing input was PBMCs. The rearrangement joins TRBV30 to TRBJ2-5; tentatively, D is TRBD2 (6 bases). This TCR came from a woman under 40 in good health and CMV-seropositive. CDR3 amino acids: CAWSHGGEAVNRYQETQYF. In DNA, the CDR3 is TGTGCCTGGAGCCACGGGGGAGAGGCCGTAAATCGGTACCAAGAGACCCAGTACTTC. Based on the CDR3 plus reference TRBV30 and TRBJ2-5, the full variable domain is SQTIHQWPATLVQPVGSPLSLECTVEGTSNPNLYWYRQAAGRGLQLLFYSVGIGQISSEVPQNLSASRPQDRQFILSSKKLLLSDSGFYLCAWSHGGEAVNRYQETQYFGPGTRLLVL.